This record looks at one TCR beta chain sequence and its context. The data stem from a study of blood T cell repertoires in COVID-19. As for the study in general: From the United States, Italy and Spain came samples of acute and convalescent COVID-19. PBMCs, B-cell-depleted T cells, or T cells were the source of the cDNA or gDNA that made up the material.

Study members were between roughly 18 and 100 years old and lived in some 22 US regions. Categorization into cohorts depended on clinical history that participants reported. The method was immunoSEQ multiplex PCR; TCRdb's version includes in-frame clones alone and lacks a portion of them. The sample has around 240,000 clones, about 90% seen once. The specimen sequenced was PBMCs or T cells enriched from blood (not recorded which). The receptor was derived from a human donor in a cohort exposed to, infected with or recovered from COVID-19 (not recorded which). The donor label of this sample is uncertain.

The CDR3 is CASGLKRLAVEQYF. CDR3 sequence (DNA): TGTGCTAGTGGTTTAAAGAGACTAGCGGTTGAGCAGTACTTC. The rearrangement joins TRBV12-5 to TRBJ2-7, with 9 bases lining up with TRBD2. Trimming cost V 3 bases and J 7 bases; bases outside gene matches: 7. Germline assignment: CDR1 LGHNT and CDR2 FRNRAP. The CDR3 is 14 residues long.